The present entry profiles one TCR beta chain with its context. Its specificity is unknown. PCR used 60 Vbeta primers and 13 Jbeta primers. Sequenced by immunoSEQ multiplex PCR; TCRdb stores in-frame clones only, minus some. The sample includes 150,000 to 200,000 clones, under 70% of them seen just once. These data originate in a study of cytomegalovirus exposure and HLA in healthy donors. The V end was cut by 4 bases, the J end by 8 bases, with 11 bases between. Germline loops: CDR1 MNHEY, CDR2 SVGAGI. This CDR3 region has 13 residues. Notes on the study in general: TRBV6-2, TRBV6-3 and some other V segments were excluded as indistinguishable.

The chain recombines TRBV6-5 with TRBJ1-4; a weak D match, TRBD1 (5 bases). Sequenced: PBMCs. This sequence was found in a woman aged 40 to 50 in good health and CMV-seropositive. Written as DNA, the CDR3 is TGTGCCAGCAGTTCAGGGTCGTCGGAAAAACTGTTTTTT. Its translation is CASSSGSSEKLFF.